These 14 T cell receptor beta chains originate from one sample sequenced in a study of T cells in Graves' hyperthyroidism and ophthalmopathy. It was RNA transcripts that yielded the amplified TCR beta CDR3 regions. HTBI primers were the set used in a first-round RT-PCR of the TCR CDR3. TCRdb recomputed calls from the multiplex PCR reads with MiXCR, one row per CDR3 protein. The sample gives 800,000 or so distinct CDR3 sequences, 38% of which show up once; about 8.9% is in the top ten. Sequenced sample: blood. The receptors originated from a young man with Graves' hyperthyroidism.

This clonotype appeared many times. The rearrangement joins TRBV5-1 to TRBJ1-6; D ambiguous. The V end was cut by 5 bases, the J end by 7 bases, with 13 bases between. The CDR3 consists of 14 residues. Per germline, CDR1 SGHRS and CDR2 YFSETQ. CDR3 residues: CASRFGEGNSPLHF. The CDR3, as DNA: TGCGCCAGCAGATTCGGGGAGGGCAATTCACCCCTCCACTTT.

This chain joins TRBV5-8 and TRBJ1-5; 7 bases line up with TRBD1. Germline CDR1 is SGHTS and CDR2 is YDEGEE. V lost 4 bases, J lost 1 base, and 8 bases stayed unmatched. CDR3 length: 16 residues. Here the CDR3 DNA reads TGTGCCAGCAGCCATAGGACAGGAAAGAGCAATCAGCCCCAGCATTTT. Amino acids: CASSHRTGKSNQPQHF.

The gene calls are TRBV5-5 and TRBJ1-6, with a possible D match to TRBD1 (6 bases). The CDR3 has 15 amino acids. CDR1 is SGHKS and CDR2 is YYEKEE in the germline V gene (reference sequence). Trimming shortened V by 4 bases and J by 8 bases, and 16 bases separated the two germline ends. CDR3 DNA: TGTGCCAGCAGCCTCGAGGACAGCCTTTATTCACCCCTCCACTTT. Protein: CASSLEDSLYSPLHF.

The CDR3 nucleotides read TGTGCCAGCAGCCAAGTTGGAGACGAGCAGTACTTC. Protein: CASSQVGDEQYF. The chain couples TRBV11-2 to TRBJ2-7; unclear D gene. Trimming took 5 bases from V and 5 from J, leaving 10 bases between them. The germline CDR1 and CDR2 sequences are SGHAT and FQNNGV. The CDR3 sequence is 12 residues long.

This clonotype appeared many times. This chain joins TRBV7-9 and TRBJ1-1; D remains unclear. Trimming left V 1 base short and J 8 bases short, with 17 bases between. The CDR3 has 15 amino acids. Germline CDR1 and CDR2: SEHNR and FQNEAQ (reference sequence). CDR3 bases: TGTGCCAGCAGCTTAGGGTCGGTTCCTGTGGGGGAAGCTTTCTTT. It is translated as CASSLGSVPVGEAFF.

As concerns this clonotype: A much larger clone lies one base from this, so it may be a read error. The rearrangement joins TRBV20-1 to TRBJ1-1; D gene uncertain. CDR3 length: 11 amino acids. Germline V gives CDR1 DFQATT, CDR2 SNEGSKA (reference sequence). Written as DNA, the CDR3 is TGCGGTGCTAGAGATCCTGGAACGGCTTTCTTT. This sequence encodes CGARDPGTAFF.

The DNA for the CDR3 is TGTGCCACCAGTGCGGGGGGGTCCACAAGCCATGGCTACACCTTC. It translates to CATSAGGSTSHGYTF. This sequence joins TRBV24-1 and TRBJ1-2; D perhaps matches TRBD1 (5 bases). Germline values: CDR1 KGHDR, CDR2 SFDVKD. CDR3 length: 15 residues. V was pared by 5 bases and J by 6 bases, with 18 bases between.

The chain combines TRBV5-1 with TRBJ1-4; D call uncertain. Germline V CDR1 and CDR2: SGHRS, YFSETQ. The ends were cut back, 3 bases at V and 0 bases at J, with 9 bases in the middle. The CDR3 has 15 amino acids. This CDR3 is CASSWGDTTNEKLFF. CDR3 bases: TGCGCCAGCAGCTGGGGTGACACAACTAATGAAAAACTGTTTTTT.

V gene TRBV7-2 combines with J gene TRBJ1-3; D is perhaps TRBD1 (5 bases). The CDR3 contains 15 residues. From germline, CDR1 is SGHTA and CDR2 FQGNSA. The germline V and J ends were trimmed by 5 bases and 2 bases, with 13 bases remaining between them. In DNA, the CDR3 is TGTGCCAGCAGCCATGACAGAGAGACTGGAAACACCATATATTTT. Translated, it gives CASSHDRETGNTIYF.

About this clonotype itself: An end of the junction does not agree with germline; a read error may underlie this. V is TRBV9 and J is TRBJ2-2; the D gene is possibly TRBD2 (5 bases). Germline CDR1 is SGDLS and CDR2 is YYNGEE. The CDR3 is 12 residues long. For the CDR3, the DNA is TGTGCCAGCAGCCGGAGCACCGGGGAGCCGTTTTTT. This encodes CASSRSTGEPFF.

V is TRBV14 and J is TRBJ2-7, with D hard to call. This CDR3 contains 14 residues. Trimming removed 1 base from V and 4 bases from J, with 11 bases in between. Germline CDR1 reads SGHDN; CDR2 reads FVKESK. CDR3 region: CASSQGVRLYEQYF. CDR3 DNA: TGTGCCAGCAGCCAAGGAGTCAGGTTGTACGAGCAGTACTTC.

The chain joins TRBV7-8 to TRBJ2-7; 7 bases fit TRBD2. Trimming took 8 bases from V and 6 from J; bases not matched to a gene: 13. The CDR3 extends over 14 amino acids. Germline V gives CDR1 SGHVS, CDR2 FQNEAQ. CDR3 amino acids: CASVSGPGRGEQYF. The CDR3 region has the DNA TGTGCCAGCGTGTCCGGGCCAGGGAGGGGCGAGCAGTACTTC.

The CDR3 sequence: CASSQDWGNLDGYTF. CDR3 nucleotides: TGTGCCAGCAGCCAAGATTGGGGCAATCTAGATGGCTACACCTTC. The chain has TRBV14 and TRBJ1-2; tentative D call: TRBD1 (5 bases). Looked up from germline, CDR1 is SGHDN and CDR2 is FVKESK. This CDR3 is 15 amino acids long. V shed 0 bases and J shed 6 bases, with 14 bases lying between them.

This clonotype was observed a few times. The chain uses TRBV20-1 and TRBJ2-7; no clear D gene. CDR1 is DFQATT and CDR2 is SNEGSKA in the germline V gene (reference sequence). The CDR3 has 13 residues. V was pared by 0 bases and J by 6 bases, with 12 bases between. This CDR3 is CSARERYPGEQYF. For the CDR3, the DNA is TGCAGTGCTAGAGAGCGCTACCCGGGCGAGCAGTACTTC.